The rows below give T cell receptor beta chains drawn from one sample of a study of immune evolution from preneoplasia to lung adenocarcinoma. Produced via immunoSEQ multiplex PCR; TCRdb's table is partial and in-frame only. The sample carries approximately 8,300 clones, around 84% recorded once. Sequences were obtained from FFPE adjacent normal lung tissue. The receptors stem from an older person with lung adenocarcinoma. CDR3s include the opening cysteine and the closing phenylalanine or tryptophan. Clone size is not always given. Where it is, it says once, few, many or a class for expanded clones.

cdr3_aa: CASSEVGGPYEQYF
j_call: TRBJ2-7
v_call: TRBV6-1
cdr3_length: 14
clone_size: NA

cdr3_aa: CASSPRGVSTEAFF
j_call: TRBJ1-1
v_call: TRBV14
cdr3_length: 14
clone_size: NA

cdr3_aa: CASSTVGHGSYNEQFF
j_call: TRBJ2-1
v_call: TRBV28
cdr3_length: 16
clone_size: NA

cdr3_aa: CASRGSSGEQYF
j_call: TRBJ2-7
v_call: TRBV6-1
cdr3_length: 12
clone_size: NA

cdr3_aa: CSVERQGVTGYTF
j_call: TRBJ1-2
v_call: TRBV29-1
cdr3_length: 13
clone_size: NA

cdr3_aa: CASRRIGDNMNTEAFF
j_call: TRBJ1-1
v_call: TRBV28
cdr3_length: 16
clone_size: once

cdr3_aa: CASSPGGLGETQYF
j_call: TRBJ2-5
v_call: TRBV10-1
cdr3_length: 14
clone_size: NA

cdr3_aa: CASSPGPRTDTQYF
j_call: TRBJ2-3
v_call: TRBV18
cdr3_length: 14
clone_size: NA

cdr3_aa: CASSSGKQLAFSGNTIYF
j_call: TRBJ1-3
v_call: TRBV5-4
cdr3_length: 18
clone_size: NA

cdr3_aa: CASMGAPWTQYF
j_call: TRBJ2-5
v_call: TRBV19
cdr3_length: 12
clone_size: few

cdr3_aa: CASNGLNNEQFF
j_call: TRBJ2-1
v_call: TRBV2
cdr3_length: 12
clone_size: few

cdr3_aa: CASSEGGDYGYTF
j_call: TRBJ1-2
v_call: TRBV2
cdr3_length: 13
clone_size: NA

cdr3_aa: CASSPDQTVGETQYF
j_call: TRBJ2-5
v_call: TRBV18
cdr3_length: 15
clone_size: once

cdr3_aa: CAISDSGQASTEAFF
j_call: TRBJ1-1
v_call: TRBV10-3
cdr3_length: 15
clone_size: few

cdr3_aa: CASLQGGTGANTEAFF
j_call: TRBJ1-1
v_call: TRBV30
cdr3_length: 16
clone_size: NA

cdr3_aa: CASNRVARETQYF
j_call: TRBJ2-5
v_call: TRBV2
cdr3_length: 13
clone_size: once

cdr3_aa: CASSLGAGLTGELFF
j_call: TRBJ2-2
v_call: TRBV28
cdr3_length: 15
clone_size: NA

cdr3_aa: CAWMWQAMNTEAFF
j_call: TRBJ1-1
v_call: TRBV30
cdr3_length: 14
clone_size: NA

cdr3_aa: CASSTGPAGVGSYEQYF
j_call: TRBJ2-7
v_call: TRBV19
cdr3_length: 17
clone_size: medium-sized

cdr3_aa: CASSLAGGEQYF
j_call: TRBJ2-7
v_call: TRBV7-8
cdr3_length: 12
clone_size: NA

cdr3_aa: CASSENVDGHTIQPQHF
j_call: TRBJ1-5
v_call: TRBV6-1
cdr3_length: 17
clone_size: NA

cdr3_aa: CASRPGTADNEQFF
j_call: TRBJ2-1
v_call: TRBV28
cdr3_length: 14
clone_size: once

cdr3_aa: CASYEGALGETQYF
j_call: TRBJ2-5
v_call: TRBV7-2
cdr3_length: 14
clone_size: NA

cdr3_aa: CASNTPGQESSGANVLTF
j_call: TRBJ2-6
v_call: TRBV19
cdr3_length: 18
clone_size: NA

cdr3_aa: CASSQSSGGPGYTF
j_call: TRBJ1-2
v_call: TRBV16
cdr3_length: 14
clone_size: NA

cdr3_aa: CASKAYSSYEQYF
j_call: TRBJ2-7
v_call: TRBV6-5
cdr3_length: 13
clone_size: NA

cdr3_aa: CASSPTSGSSYNEQFF
j_call: TRBJ2-1
v_call: TRBV11-1
cdr3_length: 16
clone_size: NA

cdr3_aa: CSAKLAAEQYF
j_call: NA
v_call: TRBV20-1
cdr3_length: 11
clone_size: NA

cdr3_aa: CAWSVRGDTEAFF
j_call: TRBJ1-1
v_call: TRBV30
cdr3_length: 13
clone_size: NA

cdr3_aa: CSASAGETQYF
j_call: TRBJ2-5
v_call: TRBV20-1
cdr3_length: 11
clone_size: NA

cdr3_aa: CASSLSLSTDTQYF
j_call: TRBJ2-3
v_call: TRBV27
cdr3_length: 14
clone_size: NA

cdr3_aa: CASSEGIDSPQPQHF
j_call: TRBJ1-5
v_call: TRBV6-1
cdr3_length: 15
clone_size: NA

cdr3_aa: CASSSSGGVAKNIQYF
j_call: TRBJ2-4
v_call: TRBV7-2
cdr3_length: 16
clone_size: few

cdr3_aa: CASSPMDRSYGYTF
j_call: TRBJ1-2
v_call: TRBV6-6
cdr3_length: 14
clone_size: NA

cdr3_aa: CARPPEKVSYEQYF
j_call: TRBJ2-7
v_call: TRBV10-1
cdr3_length: 14
clone_size: NA

cdr3_aa: CASSPGQGSVYF
j_call: TRBJ2-7
v_call: TRBV7-9
cdr3_length: 12
clone_size: NA

cdr3_aa: CASSLGLRNEQFF
j_call: TRBJ2-1
v_call: TRBV13
cdr3_length: 13
clone_size: NA

cdr3_aa: CASSPHRVQNEQFF
j_call: TRBJ2-1
v_call: TRBV18
cdr3_length: 14
clone_size: NA

cdr3_aa: CASSISAQGGNTIYF
j_call: TRBJ1-3
v_call: TRBV19
cdr3_length: 15
clone_size: few

cdr3_aa: CASLPVGKQETQYF
j_call: TRBJ2-5
v_call: TRBV28
cdr3_length: 14
clone_size: NA

cdr3_aa: CASSFGGTGANYGYTF
j_call: TRBJ1-2
v_call: TRBV7-3
cdr3_length: 16
clone_size: few

cdr3_aa: CASKGDLTYEQYF
j_call: TRBJ2-7
v_call: TRBV2
cdr3_length: 13
clone_size: once

cdr3_aa: CASSNRGPAYGYTF
j_call: TRBJ1-2
v_call: TRBV19
cdr3_length: 14
clone_size: NA

cdr3_aa: CASSTGIPGAQHF
j_call: TRBJ1-5
v_call: TRBV6-5
cdr3_length: 13
clone_size: NA

cdr3_aa: CASSLRGKDRSSYNEQFF
j_call: TRBJ2-1
v_call: TRBV27
cdr3_length: 18
clone_size: NA

cdr3_aa: CASSLGAEAFF
j_call: TRBJ1-1
v_call: TRBV11-2
cdr3_length: 11
clone_size: NA

cdr3_aa: CASSRGQGYGYTF
j_call: TRBJ1-2
v_call: TRBV18
cdr3_length: 13
clone_size: few

cdr3_aa: CAWTRQGASYEQYF
j_call: TRBJ2-7
v_call: TRBV30
cdr3_length: 14
clone_size: NA

cdr3_aa: CAISGTDTEAFF
j_call: TRBJ1-1
v_call: TRBV10-3
cdr3_length: 12
clone_size: few